The sequence of this T cell receptor beta chain was determined in a study of blood T cell repertoires in COVID-19. The CDR3 consists of 15 residues. Germline values: CDR1 LNHDA, CDR2 SQIVND (reference sequence). Trimming removed 0 bases from V and 4 bases from J; junction bases left unmatched: 5. Using immunoSEQ multiplex PCR, the repertoire was profiled, and TCRdb retains in-frame clones only, with some absent. The sample consists of fewer than 150,000 clones, roughly 80% of them appearing once. Sequencing input: peripheral blood. The sequence derives from an elderly woman in a cohort sampled during active or convalescent COVID-19. The gene calls are TRBV19 and TRBJ2-5; 7 positions match TRBD2. CDR3: CASSIEGGGGETQYF. The CDR3 DNA reads TGTGCCAGTAGTATAGAGGGCGGGGGAGGAGAGACCCAGTACTTC.